These 31 T cell receptor beta chains came from one sample sequenced in a study of naive and memory T cell subsets. Two oligonucleotides, mixed equimolar, formed the beta constant-region primer covering TRBC1 and TRBC2. TCRdb reprocessed the UMI-ligation and nested PCR reads with MiXCR, giving one entry per CDR3 protein. The sample comprises some 150,000 distinct CDR3 sequences, about a sixth of which are singletons, and around 0.14% rests with the top ten. The material sequenced was naive CD4+ T cells from blood. All receptors derive from a human donor in good health.

The rearrangement links TRBV10-3 to TRBJ1-1; unclear D gene. The V gene's germline CDR1 is ENHRY and CDR2 SYGVKD. The CDR3 runs to 12 residues. Trimming cost V 3 bases and J 10 bases, with 12 bases left between them. The CDR3 protein is CAISDSAGTAFF. The CDR3 DNA reads TGTGCCATCAGTGACTCCGCGGGAACAGCTTTCTTT.

The CDR3 DNA sequence: TGTGCCAGCAGGCCGACCGGGCCGCGAGTCTACGAGCAGTACTTC. Amino acids: CASRPTGPRVYEQYF. The chain links TRBV28 to TRBJ2-7, with unresolved D. The CDR3 sequence is 15 residues long. Germline V gene data show CDR1 as MDHEN and CDR2 as SYDVKM. The V and J ends lost 6 bases and 3 bases respectively, with 18 bases between them.

The sample holds a few counts of this clonotype. The rearrangement uses TRBV4-1 and TRBJ2-1; 15 nucleotides agree with TRBD2. The CDR3 loop spans 16 amino acids. Per germline, CDR1 MGHRA and CDR2 YSYEKL. J lost 7 bases, V lost 4 bases, and 5 bases had no gene match. The CDR3 DNA follows: TGCGCCAGCAGCCGCACCGGGACTAGCGGGAGGAATGAGCAGTTCTTC. This encodes CASSRTGTSGRNEQFF.

The V gene is TRBV2, the J gene TRBJ1-1; D remains unclear. V lost 11 bases and J 0 bases, leaving 13 bases between the germline ends. The CDR3 length is 13 residues. Germline assignment: CDR1 SNHLY and CDR2 FYNNEI. CDR3 protein: CAPAGPMNTEAFF. DNA of the CDR3: TGTGCCCCAGCGGGTCCCATGAACACTGAAGCTTTCTTT.

This clonotype was found a few times. The chain carries TRBV12-3 or TRBV12-4 and TRBJ2-2, with 9 bases fitting TRBD2. V lost 8 bases and J lost 5; bases outside the gene matches: 9. This CDR3 has 15 amino acids. CDR3 nucleotides: TGTGCCAGCGACCGCTCGCGGGGGGGGACCGGGGAGCTGTTTTTT. As protein: CASDRSRGGTGELFF.

In this sample, this clonotype turned up a few times. This chain links TRBV12-3 or TRBV12-4 with TRBJ1-4; no reliable D call. There are 15 residues in the CDR3. V dropped 5 bases and J dropped 3 bases, with 13 bases sitting between them. CDR3 region: CASSPPRTANEKLFF. CDR3 DNA sequence: TGTGCCAGCAGTCCCCCTCGTACAGCTAATGAAAAACTGTTTTTT.

A few counts support this clonotype. This rearrangement joins TRBV7-9 to TRBJ1-2; D remains ambiguous. V was clipped by 1 base and J by 2 bases, with 5 bases between them. The CDR3 loop spans 13 amino acids. Germline V lookup: CDR1 SEHNR, CDR2 FQNEAQ (reference sequence). This chain's CDR3 is CASSLVSNYGYTF. CDR3 bases: TGTGCCAGCAGCTTAGTCAGCAACTATGGCTACACCTTC.

This clonotype has only a few counts. This chain connects TRBV12-3 or TRBV12-4 to TRBJ2-1; 8 bases map to TRBD2. V was pared by 3 bases and J by 9 bases, with 4 bases of the junction left unmatched. The CDR3 extends over 13 amino acids. In DNA, the CDR3 is TGTGCCAGCAGTTTCGGGGGGGCCGGTGAGCAGTTCTTC. The encoded protein is CASSFGGAGEQFF.

The gene calls are TRBV6-1 and TRBJ1-5; D gene uncertain. The CDR3 runs to 12 residues. With 5 bases removed from V and 4 bases from J, the gap between germline ends came to 6 bases. CDR1 MNHNS and CDR2 SASEGT come from the germline V gene. The CDR3 region has the DNA TGTGCCAGCAGTTTTATTAATCAGCCCCAGCATTTT. Its protein is CASSFINQPQHF.

The chain has TRBV7-2 and TRBJ2-1, with D tentatively TRBD1 (6 bases). The CDR3 spans 15 residues. Germline loops: CDR1 SGHTA, CDR2 FQGNSA. Between the trimmed V and J ends, which lost 5 bases and 3 bases, there was a span of 14 bases. CDR3 sequence (DNA): TGTGCCAGCAGCCGCGGACAGAGCCTCTACAATGAGCAGTTCTTC. It yields the protein CASSRGQSLYNEQFF.

In this sample, this clonotype turned up a few times. The chain joins TRBV10-3 to TRBJ2-7, with D perhaps matching TRBD1 (6 bases). This CDR3 has 14 amino acids. Germline CDR1 is ENHRY and CDR2 is SYGVKD. The V end lost 2 bases, the J end lost 5 bases, and 13 bases lay between the germline ends. The CDR3 DNA follows: TGTGCCATCAGTGAGAGGCAGGGGTCCCACGAGCAGTACTTC. It specifies CAISERQGSHEQYF.

This chain links TRBV5-1 with TRBJ2-3, with a possible D match to TRBD1 (6 bases). Germline values: CDR1 SGHRS, CDR2 YFSETQ. The V and J ends lost 0 bases and 1 base respectively, with 15 bases between them. The CDR3 loop spans 17 amino acids. DNA of the CDR3: TGCGCCAGCAGCTTGGAATCGGGACATCCTCGCACAGATACGCAGTATTTT. Translated, it gives CASSLESGHPRTDTQYF.

In this sample, this clonotype turned up a few times. The gene calls are TRBV7-2 and TRBJ2-5; 8 nucleotides agree with TRBD2. CDR1 is SGHTA and CDR2 is FQGNSA in the germline V gene. CDR3 length equals 17 residues. The junction had 12 bases not matched to a gene; V was cut back by 0 bases and J by 6 bases. The CDR3 loop is CASSLALTSGSTKTQYF. In DNA, the CDR3 is TGTGCCAGCAGCTTAGCGCTAACCAGCGGGAGTACTAAGACCCAGTACTTC.

The chain links TRBV5-1 to TRBJ2-5, with 11 bases matching TRBD2. CDR1 and CDR2 (germline): SGHRS, YFSETQ. V lost 4 bases and J lost 4; bases outside the gene matches: 6. The CDR3 consists of 15 residues. This chain's CDR3 is CASSVTSGVGETQYF. In DNA, the CDR3 is TGCGCCAGCAGCGTGACTAGCGGGGTTGGAGAGACCCAGTACTTC.

This clonotype showed up many times. This chain uses TRBV20-1 with TRBJ2-5; no reliable D call. Germline V CDR1 and CDR2: DFQATT, SNEGSKA (reference sequence). Trimming took off 0 bases at V and 1 base at J, with 9 bases between the two ends. CDR3 length: 14 amino acids. The CDR3 DNA is TGCAGTGCTAGAGATGGTCTGTCCCAAGAGACCCAGTACTTC. Amino acids: CSARDGLSQETQYF.

In its sample, this clonotype was seen a few times. This chain joins TRBV20-1 and TRBJ1-1; TRBD1 matches at 7 bases. Germline trimming cut 6 bases from V and 1 base from J; bases unmatched to any gene: 14. CDR3 length equals 16 residues. Germline V lookup: CDR1 DFQATT, CDR2 SNEGSKA (reference sequence). The CDR3 here is CSAQTDRQGRNTEAFF. CDR3 sequence (DNA): TGCAGTGCCCAGACAGATAGACAGGGAAGGAACACTGAAGCTTTCTTT.

The V gene is TRBV7-3, the J gene TRBJ1-1; D not certain. The CDR3 is made up of 16 amino acids. Trimming took off 5 bases at V and 1 base at J, with 17 bases between the two ends. Germline V gene lookup returns CDR1 SGHTA and CDR2 FQGTGA. CDR3 loop: CASSKRVLGSNTEAFF. CDR3 sequence (DNA): TGTGCCAGCAGCAAGAGGGTTTTGGGGTCGAACACTGAAGCTTTCTTT.

A few counts support this clonotype. The chain carries TRBV6-1 and TRBJ2-5; no reliable D call. V was clipped by 2 bases and J by 6 bases, with 10 bases between them. The CDR3 has 13 residues. CDR1 MNHNS and CDR2 SASEGT come from the germline V gene. The CDR3 reads CASSEIEGKTQYF. CDR3 in DNA: TGTGCCAGCAGTGAAATAGAAGGAAAGACCCAGTACTTC.

V usage is TRBV28 and J usage is TRBJ2-7; 7 nucleotides line up with TRBD1. With 8 bases clipped from V and 2 bases from J, the junction kept 6 bases outside the gene matches. The CDR3 runs 13 residues. Germline CDR1 and CDR2: MDHEN and SYDVKM. This CDR3 reads CASVRGQPYEQYF. CDR3 nucleotide sequence: TGTGCCAGCGTTAGGGGACAGCCCTACGAGCAGTACTTC. The full variable domain, in which reference TRBV28 and TRBJ2-7 provide the parts outside the CDR3, is DVKVTQSSRYLVKRTGEKVFLECVQDMDHENMFWYRQDPGLGLRLIYFSYDVKMKEKGDIPEGYSVSREKKERFSLILESASTNQTSMYLCASVRGQPYEQYFGPGTRLTVT.

The sample holds a few counts of this clonotype. This rearrangement joins TRBV5-5 to TRBJ2-1; possibly TRBD2 for D (6 bases). CDR1 and CDR2 from the germline V gene are SGHKS and YYEKEE (reference sequence). The germline V and J ends were trimmed by 4 bases and 5 bases, with 13 bases remaining between them. The CDR3 length is 14 residues. CDR3 residues: CASSLDYPNNEQFF. The CDR3 DNA reads TGTGCCAGCAGCCTGGACTATCCTAACAATGAGCAGTTCTTC.

The rearrangement joins TRBV7-9 to TRBJ1-5, with 9 positions matching TRBD1. Germline trimming cut 4 bases from V and 2 bases from J; bases unmatched to any gene: 6. The CDR3 is 16 amino acids. Germline V gene sequence: CDR1 SEHNR, CDR2 FQNEAQ (reference sequence). In DNA, the CDR3 is TGTGCCAGCAGCTCCCAGGACAGGGGTGGCAATCAGCCCCAGCATTTT. Its protein is CASSSQDRGGNQPQHF.

This chain links TRBV7-9 with TRBJ1-2; TRBD1 matches at 11 bases. CDR3 size: 16 residues. V gave up 5 bases and J gave up 6 bases; unmatched junction bases: 11. CDR1 SEHNR and CDR2 FQNEAQ come from the germline V gene (reference sequence). CDR3 nucleotides: TGTGCCAGCAGCCCGGCTGGACAGGGGGCGCAAAATGGCTACACCTTC. Protein sequence: CASSPAGQGAQNGYTF. The whole variable domain, filled in from reference TRBV7-9 and TRBJ1-2, reads DTGVSQNPRHKITKRGQNVTFRCDPISEHNRLYWYRQTLGQGPEFLTYFQNEAQLEKSRLLSDRFSAERPKGSFSTLEIQRTEQGDSAMYLCASSPAGQGAQNGYTFGSGTRLTVV.

The CDR3 DNA sequence: TGCAGTGCTAGTTACGCAAAAGGGGAAAAACTGTTTTTT. As protein: CSASYAKGEKLFF. The V and J genes are TRBV20-1 and TRBJ1-4; D uncertain. This CDR3 has 13 amino acids. Germline V CDR1 and CDR2: DFQATT, SNEGSKA (reference sequence). Trimming shortened V by 3 bases and J by 8 bases, and 13 bases separated the two germline ends.

The chain is built from TRBV3-1 and TRBJ1-5; 7 nucleotides agree with TRBD1. This CDR3 comprises 14 residues. Germline CDR1 reads LGHDT; CDR2 reads YNNKEL (reference sequence). J gave up 7 bases and V 3 bases, and 6 bases lay outside the gene matches. The CDR3 loop is CASSQGRGDQPQHF. The CDR3 coding sequence is TGTGCCAGCAGCCAGGGCAGGGGGGACCAGCCCCAGCATTTT.

The gene calls are TRBV7-9 and TRBJ1-1, with D perhaps TRBD1 (6 bases). Trimming took off 6 bases at V and 4 bases at J, with 12 bases between the two ends. This CDR3 is 13 amino acids long. Per the germline V gene, CDR1 is SEHNR and CDR2 is FQNEAQ (reference sequence). The CDR3 bases are TGTGCCAGCAGTTATAACAGGGCCACTGAAGCTTTCTTT. This gives the protein CASSYNRATEAFF.

A few counts support this clonotype. The chain couples TRBV28 to TRBJ2-3; the D gene is possibly TRBD2 (6 bases). The length of the CDR3 is 15 residues. Trimming pared 6 bases from V and 0 bases from J, leaving 13 bases between. Germline CDR1 and CDR2: MDHEN and SYDVKM. The CDR3 here is CASSPTGVSTDTQYF. The CDR3 coding sequence is TGTGCCAGCAGCCCGACGGGAGTGAGCACAGATACGCAGTATTTT.

This clonotype was seen only a few times. The V and J genes are TRBV7-2 and TRBJ1-5; 9 bases map to TRBD1. Unmatched junction bases numbered 8, after V lost 4 bases and J lost 7 bases. The germline CDR1 and CDR2 sequences are SGHTA and FQGNSA. The CDR3 loop spans 15 amino acids. CDR3 residues: CASSSGQGTMQPQHF. The CDR3 nucleotides are TGTGCCAGCAGCTCGGGACAGGGAACGATGCAGCCCCAGCATTTT. The variable domain in full, completed from reference TRBV7-2 and TRBJ1-5, reads GAGVSQSPSNKVTEKGKDVELRCDPISGHTALYWYRQSLGQGLEFLIYFQGNSAPDKSGLPSDRFSAERTGGSVSTLTIQRTQQEDSAVYLCASSSGQGTMQPQHFGDGTRLSIL.

The rearrangement uses TRBV19 and TRBJ2-1, with 8 positions matching TRBD2. Germline CDR1 and CDR2: LNHDA and SQIVND (reference sequence). The CDR3 runs to 14 residues. The CDR3 sequence: CAVGRTSFQNEQFF. The CDR3 DNA reads as TGTGCTGTAGGAAGGACTAGCTTCCAAAATGAGCAGTTCTTC.

The rearrangement links TRBV7-9 to TRBJ2-3, with a tentative D call TRBD2 (6 bases). Trimming took off 7 bases at V and 0 bases at J, with 14 bases between the two ends. The germline V gene encodes CDR1 SEHNR and CDR2 FQNEAQ (reference sequence). The CDR3 consists of 15 residues. This CDR3 reads CASTPGDTSTDTQYF. The CDR3 nucleotides read TGTGCCAGCACCCCGGGAGACACTAGCACAGATACGCAGTATTTT. The whole variable domain, filled in from reference TRBV7-9 and TRBJ2-3, reads DTGVSQNPRHKITKRGQNVTFRCDPISEHNRLYWYRQTLGQGPEFLTYFQNEAQLEKSRLLSDRFSAERPKGSFSTLEIQRTEQGDSAMYLCASTPGDTSTDTQYFGPGTRLTVL.

The gene calls are TRBV20-1 and TRBJ2-1, with unresolved D. The CDR3 is 13 residues long. V shed 4 bases and J shed 8 bases, with 15 bases lying between them. The germline CDR1 and CDR2 sequences are DFQATT and SNEGSKA (reference sequence). Here the CDR3 DNA reads TGCAGTGCTAAGCCCTACTCGTTCTATGAGCAGTTCTTC. Translated: CSAKPYSFYEQFF.

The V and J genes are TRBV7-6 and TRBJ2-2, with D uncertain. The CDR3 length is 13 residues. Trimming left V 0 bases short and J 5 bases short, with 4 bases between. The germline gives CDR1 SGHVS, CDR2 FNYEAQ. CDR3 in DNA: TGTGCCAGCAGCTTAGCCCAAACCGGGGAGCTGTTTTTT. Translation gives CASSLAQTGELFF.